This entry features one T cell receptor (beta chain) sequence. Its antigen remains unidentified. The data derive from a study of cytomegalovirus exposure and HLA in healthy donors. Across the study: For the approximately 360 genotyped donors, roughly 81% fell within the Caucasian-associated ancestry cluster. Whole-study results and caveats: A later analysis found common viral pathogens apparently linked to several of the most significant clusters. Some TCR beta chains (roughly 150 of them) were listed as cytomegalovirus-associated. The authors judged a highly shared variant cluster likely a sequencing artifact.

The CDR3 totals 14 residues. Germline V gene data show CDR1 as LNHDA and CDR2 as SQIVND (reference sequence). Trimming cost V 2 bases and J 2 bases, with 7 bases left between them. The PCR employed 60 Vbeta primers together with 13 Jbeta primers. The data were produced by immunoSEQ multiplex PCR, yet TCRdb's version contains in-frame clones alone and is incomplete. Of under 250,000 clones in the sample, approximately 80% were seen once. This sequence joins TRBV19 and TRBJ1-3; maybe TRBD1 (5 bases). The sequenced sample was PBMCs. This clonotype originated in a woman aged 60-75 years in good health and CMV-seropositive. The chain's CDR3 is CASSIHRTGNTIYF. CDR3 coding DNA: TGTGCCAGTAGTATACACAGGACTGGAAACACCATATATTTT.